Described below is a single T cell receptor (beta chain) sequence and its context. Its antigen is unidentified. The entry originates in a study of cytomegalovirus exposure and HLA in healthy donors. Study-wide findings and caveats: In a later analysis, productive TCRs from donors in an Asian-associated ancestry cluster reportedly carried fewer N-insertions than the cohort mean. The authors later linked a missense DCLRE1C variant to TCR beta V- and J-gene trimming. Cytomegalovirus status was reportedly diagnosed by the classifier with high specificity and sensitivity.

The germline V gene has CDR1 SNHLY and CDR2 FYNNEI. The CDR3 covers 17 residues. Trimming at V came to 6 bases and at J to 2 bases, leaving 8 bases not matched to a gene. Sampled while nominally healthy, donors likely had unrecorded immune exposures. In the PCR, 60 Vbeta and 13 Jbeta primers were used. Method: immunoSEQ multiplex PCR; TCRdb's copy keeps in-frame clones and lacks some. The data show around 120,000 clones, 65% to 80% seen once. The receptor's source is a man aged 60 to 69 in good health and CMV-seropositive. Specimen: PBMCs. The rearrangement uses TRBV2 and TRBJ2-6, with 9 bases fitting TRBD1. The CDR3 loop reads CASSSLTGGAGANVLTF. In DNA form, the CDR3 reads TGTGCCAGCAGCTCACTAACAGGGGGCGCTGGGGCCAACGTCCTGACTTTC.